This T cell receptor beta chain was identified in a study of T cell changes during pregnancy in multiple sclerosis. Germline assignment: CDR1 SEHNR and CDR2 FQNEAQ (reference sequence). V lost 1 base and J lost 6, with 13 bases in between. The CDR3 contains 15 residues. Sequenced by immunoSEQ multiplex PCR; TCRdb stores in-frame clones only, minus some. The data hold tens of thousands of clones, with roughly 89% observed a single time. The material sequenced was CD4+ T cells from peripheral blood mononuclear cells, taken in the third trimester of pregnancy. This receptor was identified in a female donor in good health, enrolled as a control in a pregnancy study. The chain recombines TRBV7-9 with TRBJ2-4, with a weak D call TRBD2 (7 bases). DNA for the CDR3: TGTGCCAGCAGCTTAGGCGGGGGCCCGGGAAACATTCAGTACTTC. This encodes CASSLGGGPGNIQYF. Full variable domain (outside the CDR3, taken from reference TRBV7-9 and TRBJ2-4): DTGVSQNPRHKITKRGQNVTFRCDPISEHNRLYWYRQTLGQGPEFLTYFQNEAQLEKSRLLSDRFSAERPKGSFSTLEIQRTEQGDSAMYLCASSLGGGPGNIQYFGAGTRLSVL.